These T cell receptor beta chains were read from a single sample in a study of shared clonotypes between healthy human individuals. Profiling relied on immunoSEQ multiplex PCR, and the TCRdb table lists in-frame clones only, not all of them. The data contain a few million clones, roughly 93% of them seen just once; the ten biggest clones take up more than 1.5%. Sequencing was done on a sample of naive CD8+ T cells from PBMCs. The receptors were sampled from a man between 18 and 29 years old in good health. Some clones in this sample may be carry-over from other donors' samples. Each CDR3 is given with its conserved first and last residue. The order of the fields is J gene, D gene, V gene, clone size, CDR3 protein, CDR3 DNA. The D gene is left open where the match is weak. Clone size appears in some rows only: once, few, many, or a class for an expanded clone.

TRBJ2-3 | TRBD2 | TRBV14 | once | CASSPRWSSGATQYF | TGTGCCAGCAGCCCCAGATGGTCTAGCGGGGCAACGCAGTATTTT
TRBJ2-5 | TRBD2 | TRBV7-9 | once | CASSVSGEETQYF | TGTGCCAGCAGCGTTAGCGGGGAGGAGACCCAGTACTTC
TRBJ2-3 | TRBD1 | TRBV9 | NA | CASSSTGTGGRTDTQYF | TGTGCCAGCAGCTCAACCGGGACAGGGGGGCGGACAGATACGCAGTATTTT
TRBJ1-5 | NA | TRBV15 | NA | CATSRAWGSLNQPQHF | TGTGCCACCAGCAGGGCTTGGGGCAGCCTAAATCAGCCCCAGCATTTT
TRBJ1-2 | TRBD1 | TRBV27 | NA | CASSYDRGIYGYTF | TGTGCCAGCAGCTACGACAGGGGGATCTATGGCTACACCTTC
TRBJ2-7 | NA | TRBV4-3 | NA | CASSLDSSYEQYF | TGCGCCAGCAGCCTGGACAGCTCCTACGAGCAGTACTTC
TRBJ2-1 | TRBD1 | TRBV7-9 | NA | CASSSGQVSYNEQFF | TGTGCCAGCAGCTCCGGACAGGTCTCCTACAATGAGCAGTTCTTC
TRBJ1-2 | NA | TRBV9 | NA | CASSVGGEGYGYTF | TGTGCCAGCAGCGTAGGGGGTGAAGGGTATGGCTACACCTTC
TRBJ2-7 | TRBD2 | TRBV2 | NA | CASSGLAGIYEQYF | TGTGCCAGCAGTGGACTAGCGGGGATCTACGAGCAGTACTTC
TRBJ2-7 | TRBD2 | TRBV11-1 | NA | CASSIGLAGEGYEQYF | TGTGCCAGCAGCATCGGACTAGCGGGAGAGGGCTACGAGCAGTACTTC
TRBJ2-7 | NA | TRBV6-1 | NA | CASSEFPDGHLREQYF | TGTGCCAGCAGTGAATTCCCCGACGGCCACCTACGGGAGCAGTACTTC
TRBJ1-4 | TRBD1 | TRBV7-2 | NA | CASSLLGRGNPTNEKLFF | TGTGCCAGCAGCTTATTAGGCAGGGGGAATCCAACTAATGAAAAACTGTTTTTT
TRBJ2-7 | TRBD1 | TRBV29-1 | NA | CSGMDRSSYEQYF | TGCAGCGGGATGGACAGGTCCAGCTACGAGCAGTACTTC
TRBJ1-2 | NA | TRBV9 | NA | CASSETPVRRDGYTF | TGTGCCAGCAGCGAGACTCCGGTGCGAAGGGACGGCTACACCTTC
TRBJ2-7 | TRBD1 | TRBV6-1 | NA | CASTFDRVGEQYF | TGTGCCAGCACCTTCGACAGGGTCGGCGAGCAGTACTTC
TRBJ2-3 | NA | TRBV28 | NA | CASSSTGEPSSSF | TGTGCCAGCAGTTCGACCGGTGAGCCCTCGAGCAGTTTT
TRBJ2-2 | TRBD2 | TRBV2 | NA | CASSDWVSGTISGELFF | TGTGCCAGCAGTGATTGGGTCAGCGGGACCATTTCCGGGGAGCTGTTTTTT
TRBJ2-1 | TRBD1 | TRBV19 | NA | CASSPWGQSYNEQFF | TGTGCCAGTAGCCCGTGGGGACAGTCCTACAATGAGCAGTTCTTC
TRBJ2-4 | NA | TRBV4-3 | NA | CASSPKGVGGKNIQYF | TGCGCCAGCAGCCCCAAGGGGGTAGGGGGCAAAAACATTCAGTACTTC
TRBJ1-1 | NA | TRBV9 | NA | CASSVQGKNTEAFF | TGTGCCAGCAGCGTACAGGGTAAAAACACTGAAGCTTTCTTT
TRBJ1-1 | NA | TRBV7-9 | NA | CASSLPKGQMNTEAFF | TGTGCCAGCAGCTTACCCAAGGGACAAATGAACACTGAAGCTTTCTTT
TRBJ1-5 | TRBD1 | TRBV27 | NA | CASSQKTTGTGYSNQPQHF | TGTGCCAGCAGCCAGAAAACTACCGGGACAGGGTATAGCAATCAGCCCCAGCATTTT
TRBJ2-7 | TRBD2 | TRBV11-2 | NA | CASSLVLAGGYHEQYF | TGTGCCAGCAGCTTAGTGCTAGCGGGAGGGTACCACGAGCAGTACTTC
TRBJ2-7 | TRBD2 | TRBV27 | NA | CASSQLAGGVEQYF | TGTGCCAGCAGTCAACTAGCGGGAGGCGTCGAGCAGTACTTC
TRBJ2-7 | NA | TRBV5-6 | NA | CASSLGNSDYEQYF | TGTGCCAGCAGCTTGGGAAACAGCGACTACGAGCAGTACTTC
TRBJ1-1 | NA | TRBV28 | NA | CASSPQDRSTEAFF | TGTGCCAGCAGTCCCCAAGACAGGAGCACTGAAGCTTTCTTT
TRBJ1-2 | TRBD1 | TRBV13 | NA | CASSLGGRTRGLDGYTF | TGTGCCAGCAGCTTAGGTGGGAGGACCAGGGGGCTCGATGGCTACACCTTC
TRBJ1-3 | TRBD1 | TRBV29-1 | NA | CSVAPTGANSGNTIYF | TGCAGCGTTGCTCCGACAGGGGCCAACTCTGGAAACACCATATATTTT
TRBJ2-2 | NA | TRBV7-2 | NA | CATPVDAGELFF | TGTGCCACCCCTGTAGACGCCGGGGAGCTGTTTTTT
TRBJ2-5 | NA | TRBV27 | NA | CASSSQGPETQYF | TGTGCCAGCAGTTCCCAGGGTCCGGAGACCCAGTACTTC
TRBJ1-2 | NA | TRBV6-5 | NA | CASSYSMRSSYGYTF | TGTGCCAGCAGTTACTCGATGCGGTCGAGCTATGGCTACACCTTC
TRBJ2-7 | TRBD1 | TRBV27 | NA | CASSLALGTGLHEQYF | TGTGCCAGCAGTTTAGCCCTTGGGACAGGGCTCCACGAGCAGTACTTC
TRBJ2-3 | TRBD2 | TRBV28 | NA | CASREAGPHTQYF | TGTGCCAGCAGAGAAGCGGGGCCCCATACGCAGTATTTT
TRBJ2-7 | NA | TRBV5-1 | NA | CASSFRTAYEQYF | TGCGCCAGCAGCTTCAGGACAGCCTACGAGCAGTACTTC
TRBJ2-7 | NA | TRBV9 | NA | CASSVVSNSYEQYF | TGTGCCAGCAGCGTAGTTTCCAACTCCTACGAGCAGTACTTC
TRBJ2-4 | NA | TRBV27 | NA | CASSSGVLAKNIQYF | TGTGCCAGCAGTTCGGGAGTTCTAGCCAAAAACATTCAGTACTTC
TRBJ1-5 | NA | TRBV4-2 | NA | CASSQDGSLYQPQHF | TGTGCCAGCAGCCAAGATGGTTCCCTTTATCAGCCCCAGCATTTT
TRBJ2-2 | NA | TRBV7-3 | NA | CASSLRVSETLGNTGELFF | TGTGCCAGCAGCTTAAGGGTTAGCGAGACCTTGGGAAACACCGGGGAGCTGTTTTTT
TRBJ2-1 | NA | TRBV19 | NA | CASSGHTGSNEQFF | TGTGCCAGTAGTGGGCACACAGGGTCCAATGAGCAGTTCTTC
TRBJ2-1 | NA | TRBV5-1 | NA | CASSRMLEGNEQFF | TGCGCCAGCAGCCGTATGCTCGAGGGCAATGAGCAGTTCTTC
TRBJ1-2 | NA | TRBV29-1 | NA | CSVRLNYGYTF | TGCAGCGTTCGACTGAACTATGGCTACACCTTC
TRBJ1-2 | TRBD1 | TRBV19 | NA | CASRPGQHGYTF | TGTGCCAGTAGGCCGGGACAGCATGGCTACACCTTC